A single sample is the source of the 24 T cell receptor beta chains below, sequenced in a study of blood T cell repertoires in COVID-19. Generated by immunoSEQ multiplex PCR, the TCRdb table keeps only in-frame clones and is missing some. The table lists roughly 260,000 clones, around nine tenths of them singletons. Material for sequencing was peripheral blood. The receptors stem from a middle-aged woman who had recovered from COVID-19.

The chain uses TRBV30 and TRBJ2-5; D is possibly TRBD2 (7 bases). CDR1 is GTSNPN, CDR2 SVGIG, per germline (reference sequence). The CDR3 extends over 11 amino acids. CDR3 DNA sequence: TGTGGGGCGGGGGCCCAAGAGACCCAGTACTTC. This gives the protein CGAGAQETQYF. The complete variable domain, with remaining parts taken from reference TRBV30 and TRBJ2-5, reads SQTIHQWPATLVQPVGSPLSLECTVEGTSNPNLYWYRQAAGRGLQLLFYSVGIGQISSEVPQNLSASRPQDRQFILSSKKLLLSDSGFYLCGAGAQETQYFGPGTRLLVL.

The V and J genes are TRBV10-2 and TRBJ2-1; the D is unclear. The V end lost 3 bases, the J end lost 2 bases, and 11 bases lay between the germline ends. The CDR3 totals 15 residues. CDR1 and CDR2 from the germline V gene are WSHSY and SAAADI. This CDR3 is CASSELSSAYNEQFF. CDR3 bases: TGCGCCAGCAGTGAACTCTCGAGCGCCTACAATGAGCAGTTCTTC.

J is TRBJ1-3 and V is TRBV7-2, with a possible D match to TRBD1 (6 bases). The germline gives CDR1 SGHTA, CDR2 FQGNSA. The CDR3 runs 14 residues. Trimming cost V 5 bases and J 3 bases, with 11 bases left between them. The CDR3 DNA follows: TGTGCCAGCAGCAGTCGGACAGATGGAAACACCATATATTTT. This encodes CASSSRTDGNTIYF. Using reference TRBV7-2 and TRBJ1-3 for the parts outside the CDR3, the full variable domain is GAGVSQSPSNKVTEKGKDVELRCDPISGHTALYWYRQSLGQGLEFLIYFQGNSAPDKSGLPSDRFSAERTGGSVSTLTIQRTQQEDSAVYLCASSSRTDGNTIYFGEGSWLTVV.

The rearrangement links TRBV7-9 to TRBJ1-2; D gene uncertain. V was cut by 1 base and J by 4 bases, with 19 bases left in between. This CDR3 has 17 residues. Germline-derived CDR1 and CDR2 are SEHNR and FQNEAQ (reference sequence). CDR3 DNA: TGTGCCAGCAGCTTAGAAGGGATTGGAGGCAGAGGCTATGGCTACACCTTC. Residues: CASSLEGIGGRGYGYTF.

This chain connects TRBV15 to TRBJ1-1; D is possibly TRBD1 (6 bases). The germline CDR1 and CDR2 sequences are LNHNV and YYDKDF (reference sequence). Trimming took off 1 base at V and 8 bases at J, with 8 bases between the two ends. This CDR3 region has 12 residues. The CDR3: CATSRGGTEAFF. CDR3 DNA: TGTGCCACCAGCAGAGGAGGGACAGAAGCTTTCTTT. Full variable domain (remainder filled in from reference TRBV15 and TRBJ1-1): DAMVIQNPRYQVTQFGKPVTLSCSQTLNHNVMYWYQQKSSQAPKLLFHYYDKDFNNEADTPDNFQSRRPNTSFCFLDIRSPGLGDTAMYLCATSRGGTEAFFGQGTRLTVV.

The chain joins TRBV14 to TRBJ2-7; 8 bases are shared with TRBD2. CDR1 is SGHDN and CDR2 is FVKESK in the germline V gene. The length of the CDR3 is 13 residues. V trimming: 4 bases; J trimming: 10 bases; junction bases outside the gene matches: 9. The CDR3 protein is CASSPPGREVQYF. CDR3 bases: TGTGCCAGCAGCCCCCCCGGGCGGGAGGTACAGTACTTC.

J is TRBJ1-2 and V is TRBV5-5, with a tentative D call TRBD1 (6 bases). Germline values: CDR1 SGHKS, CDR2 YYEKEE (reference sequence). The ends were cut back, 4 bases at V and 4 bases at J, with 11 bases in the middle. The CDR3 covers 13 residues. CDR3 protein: CASSRDTSYGYTF. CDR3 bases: TGTGCCAGCAGCCGGGACACCTCCTATGGCTACACCTTC. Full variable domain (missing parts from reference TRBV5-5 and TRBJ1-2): DAGVTQSPTHLIKTRGQQVTLRCSPISGHKSVSWYQQVLGQGPQFIFQYYEKEERGRGNFPDRFSARQFPNYSSELNVNALLLGDSALYLCASSRDTSYGYTFGSGTRLTVV.

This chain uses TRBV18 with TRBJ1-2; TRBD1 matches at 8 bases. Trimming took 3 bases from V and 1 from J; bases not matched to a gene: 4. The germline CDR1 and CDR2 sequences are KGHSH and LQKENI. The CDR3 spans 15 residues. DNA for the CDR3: TGTGCCAGCTCACCCGGGACAGGCGATAACTATGGCTACACCTTC. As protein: CASSPGTGDNYGYTF.

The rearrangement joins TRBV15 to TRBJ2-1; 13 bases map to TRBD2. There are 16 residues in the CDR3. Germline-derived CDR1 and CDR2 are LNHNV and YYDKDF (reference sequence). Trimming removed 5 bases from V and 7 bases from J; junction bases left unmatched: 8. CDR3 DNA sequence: TGTGCCACCAGCGTTTGGACTAGCGGGAGTGCAAATGAGCAGTTCTTC. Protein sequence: CATSVWTSGSANEQFF.

This chain's CDR3 is CASSPSRLSNEKLFF. DNA for the CDR3: TGTGCCAGCAGCCCTAGCCGCCTGTCGAATGAAAAACTGTTTTTT. V is TRBV7-2 and J is TRBJ1-4; D not certain. Trimming shortened V by 5 bases and J by 5 bases, and 15 bases separated the two germline ends. Per the germline V gene, CDR1 is SGHTA and CDR2 is FQGNSA. CDR3 length: 15 residues.

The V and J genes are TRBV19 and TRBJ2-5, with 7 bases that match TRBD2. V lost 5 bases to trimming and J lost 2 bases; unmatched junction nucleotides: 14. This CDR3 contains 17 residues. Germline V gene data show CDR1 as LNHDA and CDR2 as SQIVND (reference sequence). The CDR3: CASSPWGSSGRQETQYF. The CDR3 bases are TGTGCCAGTAGTCCATGGGGCTCTAGCGGTCGACAAGAGACCCAGTACTTC.

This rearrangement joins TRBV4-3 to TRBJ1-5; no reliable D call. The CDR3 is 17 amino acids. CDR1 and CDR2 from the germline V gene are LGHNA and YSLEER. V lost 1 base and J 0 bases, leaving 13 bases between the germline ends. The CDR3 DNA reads TGCGCCAGCAGCCAAGTCGTCGGGGTAAATAGCAATCAGCCCCAGCATTTT. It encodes CASSQVVGVNSNQPQHF.

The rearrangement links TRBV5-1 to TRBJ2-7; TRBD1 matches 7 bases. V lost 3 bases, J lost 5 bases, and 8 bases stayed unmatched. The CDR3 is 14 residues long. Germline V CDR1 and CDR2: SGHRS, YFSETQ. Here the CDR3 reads CASSSLRGLDEQYF. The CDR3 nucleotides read TGCGCCAGCAGCTCCCTGAGGGGGCTGGACGAGCAGTACTTC. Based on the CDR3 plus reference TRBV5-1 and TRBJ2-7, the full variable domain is KAGVTQTPRYLIKTRGQQVTLSCSPISGHRSVSWYQQTPGQGLQFLFEYFSETQRNKGNFPGRFSGRQFSNSRSEMNVSTLELGDSALYLCASSSLRGLDEQYFGPGTRLTVT.

The CDR3 nucleotides are TGTGCCATCAGTGATCCGTCTAGCGGGAGCGGCGAGCAGTACTTC. Its translation is CAISDPSSGSGEQYF. The chain combines TRBV10-3 with TRBJ2-7; 10 bases agree with TRBD2. Germline CDR1 and CDR2: ENHRY and SYGVKD. The V segment lost 3 bases and the J segment 6 bases; nucleotides outside the gene matches: 8. The CDR3 is 15 residues long.

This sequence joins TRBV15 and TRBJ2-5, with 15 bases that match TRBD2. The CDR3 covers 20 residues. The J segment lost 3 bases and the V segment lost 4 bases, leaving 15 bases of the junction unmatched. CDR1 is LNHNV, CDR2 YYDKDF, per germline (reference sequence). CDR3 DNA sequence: TGTGCCACCAGCAAACCCGGACAGAACGGACTAGCGGGAGGGAAAGAGACCCAGTACTTC. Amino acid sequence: CATSKPGQNGLAGGKETQYF.

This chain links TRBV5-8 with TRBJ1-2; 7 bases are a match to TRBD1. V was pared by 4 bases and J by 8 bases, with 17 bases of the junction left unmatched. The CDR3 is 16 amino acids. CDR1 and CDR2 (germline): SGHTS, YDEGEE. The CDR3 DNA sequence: TGTGCCAGCAGCCGTTTACCGGACAGGCCTCGCGGGGGCTACACCTTC. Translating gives CASSRLPDRPRGGYTF.

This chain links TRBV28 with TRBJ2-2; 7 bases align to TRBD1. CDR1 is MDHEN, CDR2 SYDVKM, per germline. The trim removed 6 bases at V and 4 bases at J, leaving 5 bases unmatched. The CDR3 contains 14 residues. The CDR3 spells CASRPDRITGELFF. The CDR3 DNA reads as TGTGCCAGCAGGCCGGACAGGATCACCGGGGAGCTGTTTTTT.

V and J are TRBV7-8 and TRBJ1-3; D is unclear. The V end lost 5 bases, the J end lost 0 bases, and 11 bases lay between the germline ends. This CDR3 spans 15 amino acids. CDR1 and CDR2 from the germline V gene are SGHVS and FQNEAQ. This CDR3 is CASSEALNSGNTIYF. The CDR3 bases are TGTGCCAGCAGCGAGGCCCTGAACTCTGGAAACACCATATATTTT.

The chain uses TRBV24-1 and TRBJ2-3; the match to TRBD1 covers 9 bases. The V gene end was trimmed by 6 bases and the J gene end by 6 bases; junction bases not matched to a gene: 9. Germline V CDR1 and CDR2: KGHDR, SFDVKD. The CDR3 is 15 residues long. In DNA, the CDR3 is TGTGCCACCAGTTCCGGGACAGGGATTCGCGATACGCAGTATTTT. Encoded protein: CATSSGTGIRDTQYF.

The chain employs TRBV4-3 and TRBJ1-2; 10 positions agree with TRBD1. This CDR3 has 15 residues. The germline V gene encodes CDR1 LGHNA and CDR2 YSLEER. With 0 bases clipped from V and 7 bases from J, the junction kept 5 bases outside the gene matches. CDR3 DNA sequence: TGCGCCAGCAGCCAAGATCTGGGGGACAGGGGTGGCTACACCTTC. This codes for CASSQDLGDRGGYTF.

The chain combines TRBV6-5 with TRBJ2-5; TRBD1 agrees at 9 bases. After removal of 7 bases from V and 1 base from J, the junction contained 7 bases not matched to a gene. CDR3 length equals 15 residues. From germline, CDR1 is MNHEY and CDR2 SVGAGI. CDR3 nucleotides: TGTGCCAGCACTGGACAGGGGCGCATCCAAGAGACCCAGTACTTC. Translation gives CASTGQGRIQETQYF.

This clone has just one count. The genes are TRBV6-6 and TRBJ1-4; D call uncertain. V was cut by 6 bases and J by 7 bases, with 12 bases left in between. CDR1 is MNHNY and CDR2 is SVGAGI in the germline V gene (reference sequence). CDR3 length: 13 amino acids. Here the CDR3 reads CASSPFLSEKLFF. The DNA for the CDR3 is TGTGCCAGCAGCCCATTTTTGAGTGAAAAACTGTTTTTT.

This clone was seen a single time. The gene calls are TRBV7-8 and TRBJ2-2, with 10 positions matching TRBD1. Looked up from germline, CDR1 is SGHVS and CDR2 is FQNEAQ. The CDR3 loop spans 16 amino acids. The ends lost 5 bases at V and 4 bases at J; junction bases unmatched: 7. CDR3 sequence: CASSGRDRGSTGELFF. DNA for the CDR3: TGTGCCAGCAGCGGTCGGGACAGGGGATCCACCGGGGAGCTGTTTTTT.

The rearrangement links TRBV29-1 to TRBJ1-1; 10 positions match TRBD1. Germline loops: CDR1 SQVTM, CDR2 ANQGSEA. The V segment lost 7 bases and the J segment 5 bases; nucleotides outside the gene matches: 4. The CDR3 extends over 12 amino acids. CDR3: CSARTGGTEAFF. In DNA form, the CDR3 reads TGCAGCGCCCGGACAGGGGGTACTGAAGCTTTCTTT.